A single sample is the source of the 27 T cell receptor beta chains below, sequenced in a study of technical replicates of blood from a few donors. Assay: immunoSEQ multiplex PCR; the TCRdb copy retains only in-frame clones and omits some. The sample records around 81,000 clones, approximately 80% being singletons. The sequencing sample was made of PBMCs. Receptors originate from a human donor in good health. Some clones in this sample may be carry-over from other donors' samples.

The V gene is TRBV4-2, the J gene TRBJ2-3; TRBD2 matches 7 bases. Germline V CDR1 and CDR2: LGHNA, YNFKEQ. Trimming at V came to 1 base and at J to 0 bases, leaving 1 base not matched to a gene. The CDR3 consists of 15 residues. CDR3 in DNA: TGTGCCAGCAGCCAAGCCGGGGGGAGCACAGATACGCAGTATTTT. It is translated as CASSQAGGSTDTQYF.

This sequence joins TRBV27 and TRBJ1-2; the D gene is possibly TRBD1 (6 bases). The germline gives CDR1 MNHEY, CDR2 SMNVEV (reference sequence). The ends were cut back, 5 bases at V and 4 bases at J, with 11 bases in the middle. The CDR3 is 13 amino acids. CDR3 nucleotides: TGTGCCAGCAGTATAACAGGGTCCTATGGCTACACCTTC. Amino acids: CASSITGSYGYTF.

The chain employs TRBV4-3 and TRBJ2-7; D not resolved. V dropped 1 base and J dropped 3 bases, with 7 bases sitting between them. From germline, CDR1 is LGHNA and CDR2 YSLEER. CDR3 length: 13 amino acids. The CDR3 bases are TGCGCCAGCAGCCAAGCCGTAAACTACGAGCAGTACTTC. It specifies CASSQAVNYEQYF.

Remarks on this clone: The limits of the CDR3 on the DNA are not certain, so only TCRdb's listed CDR3 is given. V gene TRBV1 combines with J gene TRBJ2-7; the D call of TRBD2 is as the table states it, not checked on the DNA. TRBV1 is described as a pseudogene. The CDR3 comprises 18 residues, both ends counted. CDR3 loop: CTSSQEVGSGSIRRVQYF.

V is TRBV11-2 and J is TRBJ2-5; 7 bases map to TRBD2. The end of the DNA fits TRBJ2-7 better, so the J call may be wrong. CDR1 SGHAT and CDR2 FQNNGV come from the germline V gene. The CDR3 length is 14 residues. CDR3 protein: CASSAGATNYEQYF. CDR3 bases: TGTGCCAGCAGCGCGGGAGCAACAAATTACGAGCAGTACTTC.

The chain has TRBV7-9 and TRBJ1-1; D not certain. From germline, CDR1 is SEHNR and CDR2 FQNEAQ (reference sequence). V lost 1 base to trimming and J lost 10 bases, with 10 bases between them. CDR3 size: 12 residues. CDR3 loop: CASSLDGGGAFF. The CDR3 DNA reads as TGTGCCAGCAGCTTAGATGGCGGAGGAGCTTTCTTT.

CDR3 bases: TGTGCCTGGAGTTCCCGAGTCCCAGCAGGAGCTTTCTTT. It translates to CAWSSRVPAGAFF. The chain recombines TRBV30 with TRBJ1-1; D unclear. CDR1 and CDR2 from the germline V gene are GTSNPN and SVGIG (reference sequence). Trimming took off 2 bases at V and 10 bases at J, with 17 bases between the two ends. The CDR3 is 13 residues long. Filled out from reference TRBV30 and TRBJ1-1, the complete variable domain reads SQTIHQWPATLVQPVGSPLSLECTVEGTSNPNLYWYRQAAGRGLQLLFYSVGIGQISSEVPQNLSASRPQDRQFILSSKKLLLSDSGFYLCAWSSRVPAGAFFGQGTRLTVV.

As for this clone: At one of its ends the junction is not consistent with the germline gene, which may arise from a read error. The gene calls are TRBV9 and TRBJ1-2; D unresolved. This CDR3 is built from 16 residues. The V gene's germline CDR1 is SGDLS and CDR2 YYNGEE. CDR3 in amino acids: CASRVARQESNYGYTF. CDR3 in DNA: TGTGCCAGCAGAGTAGCTCGGCAGGAAAGTAACTATGGCTACACCTTC.

J is TRBJ1-1 and V is TRBV15, with 7 bases matching TRBD1. The V segment lost 3 bases and the J segment 1 base; nucleotides outside the gene matches: 8. CDR3 length equals 16 residues. Germline CDR1 reads LNHNV; CDR2 reads YYDKDF (reference sequence). For the CDR3, the DNA is TGTGCCACCAGCAGGCCCCCGGGACAGTCGAACACTGAAGCTTTCTTT. This sequence encodes CATSRPPGQSNTEAFF.

This clone was counted a few times. CDR3 loop: CASSGRDRGETQYF. CDR3 DNA sequence: TGTGCCAGCAGCGGGAGGGACAGGGGAGAGACCCAGTACTTC. This chain uses TRBV7-8 with TRBJ2-5; 10 nucleotides match TRBD1. V lost 5 bases to trimming and J lost 4 bases; unmatched junction nucleotides: 4. CDR3 length: 14 amino acids. Germline CDR1 reads SGHVS; CDR2 reads FQNEAQ. Filled out from reference TRBV7-8 and TRBJ2-5, the complete variable domain reads GAGVSQSPRYKVAKRGQDVALRCDPISGHVSLFWYQQALGQGPEFLTYFQNEAQLDKSGLPSDRFFAERPEGSVSTLKIQRTQQEDSAVYLCASSGRDRGETQYFGPGTRLLVL.

There are many counts of this clone. The chain links TRBV29-1 to TRBJ1-1; unclear D gene. This CDR3 contains 13 residues. Germline CDR1 SQVTM, CDR2 ANQGSEA. Trimming shortened V by 1 base and J by 0 bases, and 6 bases separated the two germline ends. CDR3: CSVEGQMNTEAFF. Written as DNA, the CDR3 is TGCAGCGTTGAAGGTCAGATGAACACTGAAGCTTTCTTT. Supplemented by reference TRBV29-1 and TRBJ1-1, the full variable domain reads SAVISQKPSRDICQRGTSLTIQCQVDSQVTMMFWYRQQPGQSLTLIATANQGSEATYESGFVIDKFPISRPNLTFSTLTVSNMSPEDSSIYLCSVEGQMNTEAFFGQGTRLTVV.

This clone was observed a few times. The genes are TRBV27 and TRBJ1-2; D remains unclear. This CDR3 is built from 13 residues. Germline CDR1 reads MNHEY; CDR2 reads SMNVEV (reference sequence). Trimming took 0 bases from V and 4 from J, leaving 6 bases between them. CDR3 amino acids: CASSLSRAYGYTF. The CDR3 DNA reads as TGTGCCAGCAGTTTATCGAGGGCCTATGGCTACACCTTC.

This sequence joins TRBV7-2 and TRBJ2-7; 11 bases match TRBD2. The J segment lost 5 bases and the V segment lost 2 bases, leaving 5 bases of the junction unmatched. The CDR3 is 15 residues long. The V gene's germline CDR1 is SGHTA and CDR2 FQGNSA. CDR3 loop: CASSLRLAGGHEQYF. The CDR3 nucleotides read TGTGCCAGCAGCTTAAGGCTAGCGGGAGGCCACGAGCAGTACTTC.

The chain has TRBV14 and TRBJ2-1, with a possible D match to TRBD1 (6 bases). Germline V gene data show CDR1 as SGHDN and CDR2 as FVKESK. V was shortened by 2 bases and J by 7 bases, with 15 bases between the two germline ends. The CDR3 covers 15 residues. The DNA of the CDR3 is TGTGCCAGCAGCCAAAGTCAACAGGGCCGGAATGAGCAGTTCTTC. This codes for CASSQSQQGRNEQFF.

The chain uses TRBV30 and TRBJ1-3; TRBD1 aligns across 9 bases. Germline-derived CDR1 and CDR2 are GTSNPN and SVGIG (reference sequence). This CDR3 has 13 residues. The CDR3, as DNA: TGTGCTCGGACAGGGGCCTCTGGAAACACCATATATTTT. Its protein is CARTGASGNTIYF.

J is TRBJ1-4 and V is TRBV7-9; 8 bases map to TRBD1. Trimming at V came to 5 bases and at J to 0 bases, leaving 8 bases not matched to a gene. CDR1 SEHNR and CDR2 FQNEAQ come from the germline V gene (reference sequence). This CDR3 is 17 amino acids long. In nucleotides, the CDR3 is TGTGCCAGCAGCCCAAGACAGGGGAGAACAACTAATGAAAAACTGTTTTTT. Translation gives CASSPRQGRTTNEKLFF.

The chain links TRBV30 to TRBJ2-4; no clear D. Germline V gene data show CDR1 as GTSNPN and CDR2 as SVGIG (reference sequence). This CDR3 has 13 residues. Trimming pared 1 base from V and 1 base from J, leaving 5 bases between. CDR3 bases: TGTGCCTGGAGTGCCCCGGCCAAAAACATTCAGTACTTC. It yields the protein CAWSAPAKNIQYF.

The chain links TRBV7-8 to TRBJ2-3; the D gene is possibly TRBD2 (6 bases). The germline CDR1 and CDR2 sequences are SGHVS and FQNEAQ. V lost 3 bases and J 1 base, leaving 11 bases between the germline ends. This CDR3 region has 15 residues. CDR3 loop: CASSFPGLRTDTQYF. The CDR3 nucleotides read TGTGCCAGCAGCTTCCCGGGACTGCGCACAGATACGCAGTATTTT.

This sequence joins TRBV4-1 and TRBJ2-7; possible D gene TRBD2, 5 bases. The CDR3 runs to 17 residues. The V gene's germline CDR1 is MGHRA and CDR2 YSYEKL. Trimming cost V 1 base and J 3 bases, with 19 bases left between them. This chain's CDR3 is CASSQVSVVGASYEQYF. The CDR3 DNA sequence: TGCGCCAGCAGCCAAGTCAGCGTTGTGGGAGCAAGCTACGAGCAGTACTTC.

V usage is TRBV6-5 and J usage is TRBJ1-3; D is ambiguous. V lost 6 bases and J lost 0, with 6 bases in between. Germline-derived CDR1 and CDR2 are MNHEY and SVGAGI. CDR3 length: 13 residues. The CDR3 loop is CASREASGNTIYF. The DNA of the CDR3 is TGTGCCAGCAGGGAGGCCTCTGGAAACACCATATATTTT.

The chain employs TRBV27 and TRBJ2-1, with 8 bases that match TRBD2. This CDR3 is built from 15 residues. The germline gives CDR1 MNHEY, CDR2 SMNVEV (reference sequence). With 2 bases clipped from V and 8 bases from J, the junction kept 8 bases outside the gene matches. The CDR3 bases are TGTGCCAGCAGTTTACGAATAGCGGGAAGGGATGAGCAGTTCTTC. It is translated as CASSLRIAGRDEQFF.

The J gene is TRBJ2-5, the V gene TRBV4-2; the match to TRBD2 covers 13 bases. TRBJ2-7 matches the DNA end more closely, so the J call is doubtful. The CDR3 extends over 15 amino acids. Germline V gene sequence: CDR1 LGHNA, CDR2 YNFKEQ. CDR3 protein: CASSRGLAGVGEQYF. The DNA of the CDR3 is TGTGCCAGCAGCCGCGGACTAGCGGGGGTCGGCGAGCAGTACTTC.

This sequence joins TRBV4-1 and TRBJ2-5, with TRBD2 as a possible D gene (6 bases). The J call may be mistaken, given a closer DNA end match to TRBJ2-7. Germline CDR1 MGHRA, CDR2 YSYEKL. There are 15 residues in the CDR3. CDR3 coding DNA: TGCGCCAGCAGCCCCGGGGGAATCGACTCCTACGAGCAGTACTTC. Protein: CASSPGGIDSYEQYF.

The chain employs TRBV4-1 and TRBJ1-4; D gene uncertain. Germline CDR1 MGHRA, CDR2 YSYEKL. V lost 4 bases, J lost 7 bases, and 7 bases lay in between. The CDR3 spans 12 residues. CDR3 DNA sequence: TGCGCCAGCAGCCGCGGTCTTGAAAAACTGTTTTTT. Translation: CASSRGLEKLFF.

The rearrangement links TRBV7-9 to TRBJ2-1; TRBD1 aligns across 8 bases. Germline V lookup: CDR1 SEHNR, CDR2 FQNEAQ (reference sequence). The J segment lost 4 bases and the V segment lost 1 base, leaving 6 bases of the junction unmatched. This CDR3 contains 16 residues. CDR3 loop: CASSLVLGQVYNEQFF. The CDR3 DNA sequence: TGTGCCAGCAGCTTAGTATTGGGACAGGTATACAATGAGCAGTTCTTC. Using reference TRBV7-9 and TRBJ2-1 for the parts outside the CDR3, the full variable domain is DTGVSQNPRHKITKRGQNVTFRCDPISEHNRLYWYRQTLGQGPEFLTYFQNEAQLEKSRLLSDRFSAERPKGSFSTLEIQRTEQGDSAMYLCASSLVLGQVYNEQFFGPGTRLTVL.

For the CDR3, the DNA is TGTGCCATCAGTGAGCGACAGGGGAATTACAATGAGCAGTTCTTC. This translates into CAISERQGNYNEQFF. The V gene is TRBV10-3, the J gene TRBJ2-1; the match to TRBD1 covers 8 bases. The CDR3 length is 15 residues. J lost 4 bases, V lost 2 bases, and 4 bases had no gene match. In germline, CDR1 is ENHRY, CDR2 SYGVKD.

The chain is built from TRBV7-2 and TRBJ1-2; 10 bases are a match to TRBD1. V was pared by 5 bases and J by 7 bases, with 10 bases of the junction left unmatched. Germline V lookup: CDR1 SGHTA, CDR2 FQGNSA. The length of the CDR3 is 15 residues. CDR3 amino acids: CASSPRSGQGSGYTF. DNA of the CDR3: TGTGCCAGCAGCCCTCGGTCGGGACAGGGGTCTGGCTACACCTTC.